The 28 T cell receptor beta chains below were found in one sample sequenced in a study of Ad26.COV2.S vaccination and SARS-CoV-2 variants. Sequencing used immunoSEQ multiplex PCR; TCRdb keeps in-frame clones, though not all of them. This table has hundreds of thousands of clones, 89% appearing once. As for treatment: around 19 received Ad26.COV2.S at low or high dose, single or two shots; about 5 received placebo; per-sample allocation not given. Sampling was done on day 63 after the first vaccine or placebo injection. The material was peripheral blood, obtained in a trial of Ad26.COV2.S vaccine versus placebo. The receptors come from a person aged 18 to 65 who received the Ad26.COV2.S COVID-19 vaccine or a placebo.

The chain employs TRBV25-1 and TRBJ2-7; D ambiguous. V dropped 4 bases and J dropped 9 bases, with 10 bases sitting between them. The CDR3 runs to 11 residues. Germline CDR1 reads MGHDK; CDR2 reads SYGVNS. The CDR3: CASSVRLAQYF. The CDR3 DNA follows: TGTGCCAGCAGTGTTCGGTTGGCGCAGTACTTC.

The chain recombines TRBV3-1 (or the pseudogene TRBV3-2) with TRBJ1-3; possible D gene TRBD1, 5 bases. V was shortened by 6 bases and J by 0 bases, with 12 bases between the two germline ends. Germline V CDR1 and CDR2: LGHDT, YNNKEL (reference sequence). The length of the CDR3 is 15 residues. This chain's CDR3 is CASSQQGVSGNTIYF. DNA for the CDR3: TGTGCCAGCAGTCAGCAGGGAGTCTCTGGAAACACCATATATTTT.

The rearrangement joins TRBV7-9 to TRBJ2-7, with TRBD1 identical over 7 bases. The V segment lost 4 bases and the J segment 4 bases; nucleotides outside the gene matches: 4. The CDR3 spans 13 residues. The germline gives CDR1 SEHNR, CDR2 FQNEAQ (reference sequence). The CDR3 loop reads CASSSDRVYEQYF. CDR3 DNA: TGTGCCAGCAGCTCCGACAGGGTTTACGAGCAGTACTTC.

This clone was counted once. This chain uses TRBV2 with TRBJ1-1; D unresolved. Trimming removed 2 bases from V and 1 base from J, with 11 bases in between. The CDR3 extends over 15 amino acids. Per germline, CDR1 SNHLY and CDR2 FYNNEI. CDR3 sequence: CASSELPAGNTEAFF. CDR3 in DNA: TGTGCCAGCAGTGAACTACCCGCGGGGAACACTGAAGCTTTCTTT.

The chain recombines TRBV21-1 with TRBJ2-2; the table's TRBD1 call for D was not verified on the DNA. TRBV21-1 is tagged as a pseudogene. The CDR3 is made up of 18 amino acids. The CDR3 here is CASSAFSGTGRFTGELFF. The CDR3 coding sequence is TGTGCCAGCAGCGCCTTTTCCGGGACAGGGCGATTTACCGGGGAGCTGTTTTTT.

This clone was observed once. J is TRBJ2-2 and V is TRBV19; D gene unclear. V lost 8 bases and J 0 bases, leaving 16 bases between the germline ends. In germline, CDR1 is LNHDA, CDR2 SQIVND (reference sequence). The CDR3 has 16 amino acids. The CDR3 loop reads CASAPFGRANTGELFF. The CDR3 nucleotides read TGTGCCAGTGCCCCCTTTGGGCGAGCGAACACCGGGGAGCTGTTTTTT.

The chain combines TRBV19 with TRBJ1-5; D might be TRBD1 (5 bases). V was trimmed by 9 bases and J by 5 bases, leaving 14 bases between them. The CDR3 is 13 amino acids. Germline CDR1 is LNHDA and CDR2 is SQIVND (reference sequence). The CDR3 here is CASTLSRDQPQHF. CDR3 DNA sequence: TGTGCCAGCACCCTGAGCAGGGATCAGCCCCAGCATTTT.

This chain connects TRBV7-8 to TRBJ2-1, with D possibly TRBD1 on 6 matching bases. Germline V gene sequence: CDR1 SGHVS, CDR2 FQNEAQ. CDR3 length: 12 amino acids. V was shortened by 5 bases and J by 6 bases, with 8 bases between the two germline ends. The CDR3 spells CASSGDTNEQFF. The DNA for the CDR3 is TGTGCCAGCAGCGGGGACACCAATGAGCAGTTCTTC.

This clone was found once. This chain connects TRBV5-1 to TRBJ2-7; D remains unclear. Germline V gene sequence: CDR1 SGHRS, CDR2 YFSETQ. This CDR3 contains 17 residues. Trimming took off 0 bases at V and 3 bases at J, with 19 bases between the two ends. This CDR3 reads CASSLDFAGPWDYEQYF. The CDR3 DNA reads as TGCGCCAGCAGCTTGGATTTCGCTGGACCTTGGGACTACGAGCAGTACTTC.

The chain is built from TRBV11-1 and TRBJ2-5; D possibly corresponds to TRBD1 (7 bases). From germline, CDR1 is SGHAT and CDR2 FQDESV (reference sequence). The CDR3 is 14 amino acids. Trimming pared 3 bases from V and 5 bases from J, leaving 13 bases between. The CDR3 protein is CASSFGGQTETQYF. CDR3 bases: TGTGCCAGCAGCTTCGGGGGACAGACGGAGACCCAGTACTTC.

The rearrangement uses TRBV5-1 and TRBJ2-4; 8 bases are shared with TRBD2. The CDR3 has 14 amino acids. Germline V lookup: CDR1 SGHRS, CDR2 YFSETQ. V shed 7 bases, J shed 8 bases, and the junction held 11 bases outside the gene matches. The chain's CDR3 is CASGAGVGRDIQYF. In nucleotides, the CDR3 is TGCGCCAGCGGAGCGGGAGTCGGTCGGGACATTCAGTACTTC.

This chain links TRBV7-9 with TRBJ1-4; no clear D. This CDR3 comprises 15 residues. CDR1 SEHNR and CDR2 FQNEAQ come from the germline V gene (reference sequence). V lost 0 bases and J 5 bases, leaving 10 bases between the germline ends. The CDR3 DNA is TGTGCCAGCAGCTTAGCATCTGGCCTCAATGAAAAACTGTTTTTT. Translating gives CASSLASGLNEKLFF. Using reference TRBV7-9 and TRBJ1-4 for the parts outside the CDR3, the full variable domain is DTGVSQNPRHKITKRGQNVTFRCDPISEHNRLYWYRQTLGQGPEFLTYFQNEAQLEKSRLLSDRFSAERPKGSFSTLEIQRTEQGDSAMYLCASSLASGLNEKLFFGSGTQLSVL.

CDR3 in DNA: TGTGCCAGCAGGGGCGGACAGGGGGAAAAACTGTTTTTT. The encoded protein is CASRGGQGEKLFF. The chain joins TRBV6-5 to TRBJ1-4; 9 bases align to TRBD1. The CDR3 sequence is 13 residues long. Germline CDR1 reads MNHEY; CDR2 reads SVGAGI. Trimming at V came to 6 bases and at J to 8 bases, leaving 4 bases not matched to a gene.

This clone was seen just once. The chain employs TRBV3-1 (or the pseudogene TRBV3-2) and TRBJ1-5; 8 bases map to TRBD1. The CDR3 extends over 14 amino acids. The junction had 6 bases not matched to a gene; V was cut back by 4 bases and J by 7 bases. The germline CDR1 and CDR2 sequences are LGHDT and YNNKEL (reference sequence). CDR3 loop: CASSLGQGGQPQHF. The CDR3 DNA follows: TGTGCCAGCAGCCTTGGACAGGGAGGACAGCCCCAGCATTTT.

The V gene is TRBV24-1, the J gene TRBJ2-1; 10 positions match TRBD1. The V gene's germline CDR1 is KGHDR and CDR2 SFDVKD. With V trimmed by 9 bases and J by 5 bases, 12 bases remained unmatched. The length of the CDR3 is 16 residues. CDR3 loop: CATSVSRDRGDNEQFF. The CDR3 DNA follows: TGTGCCACCTCAGTGTCCCGGGACAGGGGAGACAATGAGCAGTTCTTC.

This chain connects TRBV19 to TRBJ2-7; TRBD2 aligns across 11 bases. The CDR3 runs 14 residues. J was trimmed by 3 bases and V by 6 bases; bases with no gene match: 4. In germline, CDR1 is LNHDA, CDR2 SQIVND (reference sequence). The CDR3, as DNA: TGTGCCAGTAGCCCTGGGACTAGCGGCTACGAGCAGTACTTC. Translation: CASSPGTSGYEQYF.

V usage is TRBV29-1 and J usage is TRBJ2-1; D possibly uses TRBD1 or TRBD2 (5 bases each). The CDR3 is 14 residues long. Germline V gene data show CDR1 as SQVTM and CDR2 as ANQGSEA. The V end was cut by 7 bases, the J end by 0 bases, with 13 bases between. CDR3 sequence (DNA): TGCAGCGGTGATAGGGGAGACTCCTACAATGAGCAGTTCTTC. Its translation: CSGDRGDSYNEQFF.

Only one count was recorded for this clone. This chain joins TRBV7-9 and TRBJ1-3; weak D call: TRBD1 (5 bases). The CDR3 is made up of 13 amino acids. The germline gives CDR1 SEHNR, CDR2 FQNEAQ (reference sequence). With 5 bases removed from V and 4 bases from J, the gap between germline ends came to 9 bases. The CDR3, as DNA: TGTGCCAGCAGCCCAGGGTCCGGAAACACCATATATTTT. It specifies CASSPGSGNTIYF.

V gene TRBV6-6 combines with J gene TRBJ2-2; D call uncertain. Germline assignment: CDR1 MNHNY and CDR2 SVGAGI (reference sequence). The CDR3 is made up of 12 amino acids. V gave up 1 base and J gave up 3 bases, with 0 bases separating them. The chain's CDR3 is CASSYYTGELFF. The CDR3 coding sequence is TGTGCCAGCAGTTACTACACCGGGGAGCTGTTTTTT.

The chain has TRBV7-2 and TRBJ1-1; D is perhaps TRBD1 (5 bases). The CDR3 length is 13 residues. The germline V gene has CDR1 SGHTA and CDR2 FQGNSA. V lost 2 bases and J 5 bases, leaving 9 bases between the germline ends. The CDR3 coding sequence is TGTGCCAGCAGCTTAAGTGGGGGGACTGAAGCTTTCTTT. Encoded protein: CASSLSGGTEAFF.

The rearrangement links TRBV7-8 to TRBJ2-2; 11 bases map to TRBD2. Germline values: CDR1 SGHVS, CDR2 FQNEAQ. The CDR3 is 18 residues long. V gave up 2 bases and J gave up 2 bases; unmatched junction bases: 7. DNA for the CDR3: TGTGCCAGCAGCTTACGTAGTAGCGGGGGGGCCAACACCGGGGAGCTGTTTTTT. As protein: CASSLRSSGGANTGELFF.

The CDR3 coding sequence is TGTGCCAGCAGTGATAGTCTAAAACAGGGGGAGGCTTTCTTT. Amino acid sequence: CASSDSLKQGEAFF. The rearrangement uses TRBV6-1 and TRBJ1-1; TRBD1 agrees at 8 bases. The V segment lost 3 bases and the J segment 11 bases; nucleotides outside the gene matches: 11. The CDR3 sequence is 14 residues long. Germline V gene lookup returns CDR1 MNHNS and CDR2 SASEGT.

This chain links TRBV3-1 (or the pseudogene TRBV3-2) with TRBJ1-2; D is ambiguous. Germline assignment: CDR1 LGHDT and CDR2 YNNKEL (reference sequence). This CDR3 is 15 amino acids long. Trimming pared 1 base from V and 5 bases from J, leaving 14 bases between. In DNA form, the CDR3 reads TGTGCCAGCAGCCAAGTAACGGACCCCCAGTATGGCTACACCTTC. The encoded protein is CASSQVTDPQYGYTF.

The chain has TRBV9 and TRBJ2-3; 10 bases are a match to TRBD2. Trimming took 0 bases from V and 6 from J; bases not matched to a gene: 7. Germline assignment: CDR1 SGDLS and CDR2 YYNGEE. This CDR3 spans 16 amino acids. The CDR3 DNA reads as TGTGCCAGCAGCGTAGGTGCGAGCGGGGGGGCTGATACGCAGTATTTT. Protein: CASSVGASGGADTQYF.

This clone was counted a single time. The chain employs TRBV10-3 and TRBJ1-3, with TRBD1 identical over 7 bases. The V segment lost 10 bases and the J segment 0 bases; nucleotides outside the gene matches: 12. Germline CDR1 reads ENHRY; CDR2 reads SYGVKD. This CDR3 spans 16 amino acids. The CDR3 is CATAPGQIYSGNTIYF. CDR3 nucleotides: TGTGCCACAGCACCGGGACAGATCTACTCTGGAAACACCATATATTTT.

The chain is built from TRBV19 and TRBJ1-2; the match to TRBD1 covers 8 bases. Unmatched junction bases numbered 9, after V lost 0 bases and J lost 6 bases. This CDR3 is built from 16 residues. Germline CDR1 reads LNHDA; CDR2 reads SQIVND (reference sequence). CDR3 amino acids: CASSIDHRTGIDGYTF. The CDR3 region has the DNA TGTGCCAGTAGTATAGATCATAGGACAGGGATTGATGGCTACACCTTC.

The chain joins TRBV10-3 to TRBJ1-1; the D is unclear. The CDR3 has 12 amino acids. Trimming cost V 4 bases and J 1 base, with 4 bases left between them. CDR1 is ENHRY and CDR2 is SYGVKD in the germline V gene. The chain's CDR3 is CAISGGNTEAFF. The CDR3 nucleotides are TGTGCCATCAGTGGAGGGAACACTGAAGCTTTCTTT.

This chain links TRBV7-3 with TRBJ2-2, with TRBD1 as a possible D gene (6 bases). Trimming stripped 0 bases from V and 6 bases from J, with 11 bases between. From germline, CDR1 is SGHTA and CDR2 FQGTGA. CDR3 size: 15 residues. The CDR3, as DNA: TGTGCCAGCAGCTTAACTACAGGGTTCTCCGGGGAGCTGTTTTTT. Amino acids: CASSLTTGFSGELFF.